This TCR beta chain derives from a study of identical twins. Study-wide results and caveats: Instead of following the same donors, the conclusions were based on cross-sectional statistical analysis.

On this clonotype itself: Its antigen is undetermined.

Each CDR3 protein is one row after TCRdb ran MiXCR on the 5' RACE reads. The table lists 550,000 to 700,000 distinct CDR3 sequences, roughly 20% of them singletons, with 4.3% in the top ten. V lost 2 bases and J 5 bases, leaving 7 bases between the germline ends. This CDR3 is built from 11 residues. Germline CDR1 GTSNPN, CDR2 SVGIG (reference sequence). This sample also belongs to another study, concerning T cells expressing NK-cell markers. That report adds: Dominant NKG2C+ clonotypes in about 6 donors made up roughly 1.0-7.0% of CD8+ T cells. It was still unclear whether expanded NKG2C+ T cell clones were HCMV specific.

The TCR was taken from a woman under 30 in good health. Specimen: PBMCs. The chain uses TRBV30 and TRBJ2-7; D is undetermined. Here the CDR3 reads CAWSRVNEQYF. In DNA form, the CDR3 reads TGTGCCTGGAGTAGGGTGAACGAGCAGTACTTC.